This TCR beta chain was sequenced for a study of blood T cell repertoires in COVID-19. The germline V gene encodes CDR1 SGDLS and CDR2 YYNGEE. Trimming removed 3 bases from V and 0 bases from J; junction bases left unmatched: 8. This CDR3 region has 17 residues. Sequenced by immunoSEQ multiplex PCR; TCRdb stores in-frame clones only, minus some. The sample has about 140,000 clones, roughly 84% seen once. Seattle cases were enrolled at active infection and followed longitudinally. The V call is TRBV9, the J call TRBJ2-2; 7 bases line up with TRBD2. This TCR was recovered from a man aged 30 to 45 with COVID-19, enrolled during active disease. The sequencing sample was made of peripheral blood. DNA of the CDR3: TGTGCCAGCAGCGCCCCCACGGGGACTACGAACACCGGGGAGCTGTTTTTT. It specifies CASSAPTGTTNTGELFF.